This is a list of T cell receptor beta chains from one sample in a study of monozygotic twins with inflammatory bowel disease. TCRdb re-analyzed the 5' RACE reads; it lists each CDR3 protein once, without DNA. The sample totals approximately 340,000 distinct CDR3 sequences. The sequenced material came from blood. These receptors were collected from a human donor with ulcerative colitis or Crohn's disease, or a healthy co-twin of an affected twin (not recorded which). CDR3s include the opening cysteine and the closing phenylalanine or tryptophan.

TRBJ1-2,TRBV28,CASSSIPDRNYGYTF
TRBJ1-5,TRBV3-1,CASSGQANQPQHF
TRBJ1-4,TRBV11-2,CASSLEAGDLGKLFF
TRBJ2-3,TRBV27,CASSFTSGAPDTQYF
TRBJ2-3,TRBV19,CASTSGDRTDTQYF
TRBJ2-6,TRBV4-3,CASSRRSGRTSSGANVLTF
TRBJ2-7,TRBV5-1,CASSLRRGDYEQYF
TRBJ2-2,TRBV5-5,CASSLWASGDTGELFF
TRBJ1-4,TRBV4-2,CASSQEDRERKKLFF
TRBJ2-1,TRBV5-1,CASKTRDSEQFF
TRBJ2-5,TRBV3-1,CASSQDTGRVGETQYF
TRBJ2-7,TRBV6-1,CASSESSQDSSYEQYF
TRBJ1-3,TRBV11-1,CASSLRPGQGKSSGNTIYF
TRBJ2-7,TRBV28,CASSPRSGGQGPYEQYF
TRBJ2-1,TRBV27,CASSPRLAGGGMPRQFF
TRBJ1-2,TRBV20-1,CSAPTGLRTYGYTF
TRBJ2-7,TRBV7-9,CASSLLGTYEQYF
TRBJ1-1,TRBV4-1,CASHSGNSMNTEAFF
TRBJ2-1,TRBV15,CATSRGSQYNEQFF
TRBJ2-1,TRBV6-1,CAASRDGHYNEQFF
TRBJ1-4,TRBV29-1,CSVAAGGAKEKLFF
TRBJ2-1,TRBV7-9,CASSFRTDNEQFF
TRBJ2-7,TRBV12-3/TRBV12-4,CASSSLTDTYEQYF
TRBJ2-3,TRBV9,CASSLPLSGPSTDTQYF
TRBJ2-3,TRBV30,CAYGAGTDTQYF
TRBJ2-1,TRBV30,CASLGRGAYNEQFF
TRBJ2-7,TRBV29-1,CSVDHGYEQYF
TRBJ1-5,TRBV29-1,CSIIEGNQPQHF
TRBJ2-7,TRBV2,CASSPGTGGFSYEQYF
TRBJ2-3,TRBV6-1,CASRVRTGRTDTQYF
TRBJ2-4,TRBV7-9,CASRSTGDRANIQYF
TRBJ2-1,TRBV3-1,CASSLGRTDNEQFF
TRBJ1-3,TRBV7-9,CASSLSVSGNTIYF
TRBJ2-1,TRBV5-6,CASSLGTSGLGYNEQFF
TRBJ2-5,TRBV3-1,CASSHLKKTQYF
TRBJ2-6,TRBV19,CASSITTASGANVLTF
TRBJ2-1,TRBV3-1,CASREEGTYNEQFF